This T cell receptor (beta chain) was sequenced in a study of T-cell memory formation after mild COVID-19 (dated by TCRdb to the early 2020s). About the investigation overall: TCR sequence clusters from the two donors were found to be largely donor specific. T-cell clones expanding and contracting after mild COVID-19 in two donors were tracked by longitudinal TCRalpha and TCRbeta repertoire sequencing. Two young, previously healthy adult volunteers, one female and one male, were included in the cohort. Beyond this particular receptor, the publication reports: Some responding clones were found in pre-infection memory, which suggests that pre-existing cross-reactive memory T cells took part in the SARS-CoV-2 response. Contracting CD4+ clones were found mainly in CM and EM memory subsets, while CD8+ clones were enriched in EMRA. Whether the second-wave clones peaking on day 37 were SARS-CoV-2 specific was not confirmed. From day 15 to 85, contracting clones showed balanced CD4/CD8 phenotypes, whereas a second wave of clones that expanded from day 15 to 37 leaned towards CD4+. Only a couple of mild cases were covered by the study, and larger cohorts that include severe cases with pre-infection samples were considered necessary.

This clonotype was observed at least ten times. The specificity of this receptor is unknown. No base quality information exists; no much larger clone differs at one position. For sequencing, an Illumina NovaSeq 6000 was employed. Using 5'RACE with constant-segment primers, TCRalpha and TCRbeta cDNA libraries were constructed, with sample barcodes and unique molecular identifiers added in the process. RNA was extracted from every sample with Trizol reagent. The libraries were amplified in two PCR steps, and the second step added a second sample barcode and Illumina TruSeq adapters. Libraries were sequenced on an Illumina NovaSeq with 2 x 150 bp paired-end reads. The source study handled its data this way. Reads were demultiplexed and collapsed into UMI-guided consensus sequences with migec v1.2.7. Using mixcr v2.1.11, UMI consensuses were aligned to TRA and TRB V and J templates and then assembled into clonotypes. A clonotype was counted as expanded or contracted only if both edgeR and NoisET called the change significant, with noise models trained on biological replicates. edgeR calls used a false discovery rate-adjusted p below 0.01 and a log2 fold-change threshold of 1. PCA with hierarchical clustering of max-normalized trajectories of the 1000 most abundant clonotypes was used as exploratory dynamics analysis. Separately sequenced CD4+ and CD8+ repertoires were used to assign a CD4 or CD8 phenotype to each responding clone. TCRdb passed the public sequencing reads through fastp at Q25 and MiXCR, retaining productive beta sequences. Here each entry gathers all rows of one CDR3 protein and keeps the most common genes and DNA. For this entry, the V and J calls and clone size follow TCRdb and not the study's own pipeline. The sample records some 46,000 distinct CDR3 sequences, over 6.5% of which are singletons. Of the sample, about 0.8% falls within the top ten clones.

V is shortened by 10 bases, J by 7 bases, and the region joining them spans 14 bases. The CDR3 holds 11 amino acids from the cysteine to the phenylalanine. CDR3 DNA only is kept here, 33 bases in frame from base 1. For CDR1 and CDR2, the germline V gene lists MDHEN and SYDVKM. Ficoll-Paque density gradient centrifugation was the method used to isolate PBMCs. This TCR was sampled from an adult who had mild COVID-19 (a few samples of this study predate the infection). The sample titles of this study are shuffled in the database, so cell type and time point are left out. This chain is built from TRBV28 and TRBJ2-7; a tentative D call is TRBD2 (5 bases match). The specimen sequenced was PBMCs or a T cell subset sorted from them (not recorded which). The CDR3 sequence is CATTPGIEQYF. The bases read TGTGCCACCACCCCGGGGATTGAGCAGTACTTC.